Included here is one T cell receptor (beta chain) sequence, with context. The antigen remains unidentified. The method was immunoSEQ multiplex PCR; TCRdb's version includes in-frame clones alone and lacks a portion of them. The repertoire includes 50,000 or so clones, over 60% of them detected once, and about 14% sits in the top ten. Exposure to brentuximab vedotin varied, and each patient had relapsed following autologous stem cell transplantation. This sample stems from a study of PD-1 blockade in classical Hodgkin lymphoma. Background on the study: Patients were administered nivolumab (3 mg/kg intravenously) every 2 weeks. Findings and limits, study-wide: As was reported, newly diagnosed patients showed lower baseline TCR diversity than healthy donors did.

The sequence derives from a human donor with classical Hodgkin lymphoma. The input for sequencing was peripheral blood mononuclear cells (PBMCs), taken before the second cycle of nivolumab.

Written as DNA, the CDR3 is TGTGCCAGCTCAATCCAAGAGACCCAGTACTTC. Translating it yields CASSIQETQYF. The chain links TRBV18 to TRBJ2-5; D remains unclear. There are 11 residues in the CDR3. Trimming took off 5 bases at V and 1 base at J, with 2 bases between the two ends. Germline values: CDR1 KGHSH, CDR2 LQKENI. Full variable domain (missing parts from reference TRBV18 and TRBJ2-5): NAGVMQNPRHLVRRRGQEARLRCSPMKGHSHVYWYRQLPEEGLKFMVYLQKENIIDESGMPKERFSAEFPKEGPSILRIQQVVRGDSAAYFCASSIQETQYFGPGTRLLVL.